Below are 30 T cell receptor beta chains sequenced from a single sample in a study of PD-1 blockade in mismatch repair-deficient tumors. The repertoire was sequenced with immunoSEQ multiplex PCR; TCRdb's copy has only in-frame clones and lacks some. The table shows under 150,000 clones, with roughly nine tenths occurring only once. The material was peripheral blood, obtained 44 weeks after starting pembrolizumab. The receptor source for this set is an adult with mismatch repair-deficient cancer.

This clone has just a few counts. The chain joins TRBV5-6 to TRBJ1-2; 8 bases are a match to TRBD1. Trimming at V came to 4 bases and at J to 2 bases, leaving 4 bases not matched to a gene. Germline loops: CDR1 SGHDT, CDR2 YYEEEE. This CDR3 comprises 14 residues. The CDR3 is CASSPTGANYGYTF. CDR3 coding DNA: TGTGCCAGCAGCCCGACAGGGGCCAACTATGGCTACACCTTC.

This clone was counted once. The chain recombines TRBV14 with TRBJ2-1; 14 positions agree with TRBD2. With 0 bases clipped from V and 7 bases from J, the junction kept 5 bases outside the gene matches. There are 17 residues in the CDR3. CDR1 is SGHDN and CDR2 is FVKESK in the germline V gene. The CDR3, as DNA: TGTGCCAGCAGCCAAGAACGACTAGCGGGAGGGAGGAATGAGCAGTTCTTC. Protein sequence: CASSQERLAGGRNEQFF.

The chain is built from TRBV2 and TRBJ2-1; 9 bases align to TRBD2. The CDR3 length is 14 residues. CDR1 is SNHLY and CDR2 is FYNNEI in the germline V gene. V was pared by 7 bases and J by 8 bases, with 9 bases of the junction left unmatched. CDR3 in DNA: TGTGCCAGCAAAGCTAGCGGGACTTCCCATGAGCAGTTCTTC. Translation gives CASKASGTSHEQFF.

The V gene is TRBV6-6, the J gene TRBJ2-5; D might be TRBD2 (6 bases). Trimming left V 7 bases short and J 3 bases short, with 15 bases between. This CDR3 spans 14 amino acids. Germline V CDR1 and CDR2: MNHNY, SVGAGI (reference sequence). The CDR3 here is CASNMGLVKETQYF. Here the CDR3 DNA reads TGTGCCAGCAATATGGGACTGGTCAAAGAGACCCAGTACTTC.

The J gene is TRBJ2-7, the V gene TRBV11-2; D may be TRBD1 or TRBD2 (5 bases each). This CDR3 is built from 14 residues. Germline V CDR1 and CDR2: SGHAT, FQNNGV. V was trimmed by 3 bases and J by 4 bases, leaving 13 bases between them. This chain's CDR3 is CASSFGTGLYEQYF. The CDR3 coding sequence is TGTGCCAGCAGCTTCGGGACCGGATTATACGAGCAGTACTTC.

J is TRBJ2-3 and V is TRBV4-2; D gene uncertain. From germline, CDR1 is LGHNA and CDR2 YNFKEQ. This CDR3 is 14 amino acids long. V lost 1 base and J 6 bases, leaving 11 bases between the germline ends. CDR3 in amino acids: CASSQGAGKDTQYF. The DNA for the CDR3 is TGTGCCAGCAGCCAAGGGGCAGGAAAGGATACGCAGTATTTT.

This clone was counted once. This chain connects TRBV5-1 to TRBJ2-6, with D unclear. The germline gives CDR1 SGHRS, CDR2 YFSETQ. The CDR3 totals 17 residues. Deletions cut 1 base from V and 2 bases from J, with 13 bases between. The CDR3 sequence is CASSLHTQKTGANVLTF. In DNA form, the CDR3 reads TGCGCCAGCAGCTTGCACACGCAAAAAACTGGGGCCAACGTCCTGACTTTC.

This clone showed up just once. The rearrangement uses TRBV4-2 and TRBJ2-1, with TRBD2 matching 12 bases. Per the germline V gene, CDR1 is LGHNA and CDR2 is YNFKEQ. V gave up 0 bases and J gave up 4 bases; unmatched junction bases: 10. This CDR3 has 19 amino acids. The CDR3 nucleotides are TGTGCCAGCAGCCAAGATCTCCTAGCGGGAGGGGCGGGGTACAATGAGCAGTTCTTC. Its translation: CASSQDLLAGGAGYNEQFF.

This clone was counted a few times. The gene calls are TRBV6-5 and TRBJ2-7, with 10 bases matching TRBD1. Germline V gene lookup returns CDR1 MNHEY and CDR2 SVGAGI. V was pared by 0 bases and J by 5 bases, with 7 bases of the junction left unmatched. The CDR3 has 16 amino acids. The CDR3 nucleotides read TGTGCCAGCAGTTACTCCGGGGCCGGGACAGGGGACGAGCAGTACTTC. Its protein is CASSYSGAGTGDEQYF.

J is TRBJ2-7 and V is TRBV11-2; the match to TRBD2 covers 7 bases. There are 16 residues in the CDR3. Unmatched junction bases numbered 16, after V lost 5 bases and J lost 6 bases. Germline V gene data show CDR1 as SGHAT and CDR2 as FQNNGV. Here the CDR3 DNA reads TGTGCCAGCAGCCCAACTGAATGGCGGGAGCTATCCGAGCAGTACTTC. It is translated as CASSPTEWRELSEQYF.

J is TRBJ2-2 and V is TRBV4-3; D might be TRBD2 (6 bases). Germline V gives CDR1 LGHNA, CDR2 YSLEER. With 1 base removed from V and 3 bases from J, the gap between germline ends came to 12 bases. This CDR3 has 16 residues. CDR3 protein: CASSQGTLADTGELFF. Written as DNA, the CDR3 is TGCGCCAGCAGCCAAGGGACACTAGCAGACACCGGGGAGCTGTTTTTT.

The CDR3 reads CASSFRGEYGELFF. CDR3 DNA sequence: TGTGCCAGCAGTTTCCGGGGGGAATACGGGGAGCTGTTTTTT. This sequence joins TRBV28 and TRBJ2-2; 7 bases align to TRBD2. Germline V gene sequence: CDR1 MDHEN, CDR2 SYDVKM. V dropped 3 bases and J dropped 7; count of bases not matched to a gene: 5. CDR3 length equals 14 residues.

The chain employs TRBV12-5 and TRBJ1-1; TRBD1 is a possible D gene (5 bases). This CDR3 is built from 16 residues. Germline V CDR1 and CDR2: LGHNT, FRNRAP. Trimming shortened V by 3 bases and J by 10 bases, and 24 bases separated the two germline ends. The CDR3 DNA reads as TGTGCTAGTGGTTTTCACGACAGAGGGATTTCGGAGGGAGCTTTCTTT. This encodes CASGFHDRGISEGAFF.

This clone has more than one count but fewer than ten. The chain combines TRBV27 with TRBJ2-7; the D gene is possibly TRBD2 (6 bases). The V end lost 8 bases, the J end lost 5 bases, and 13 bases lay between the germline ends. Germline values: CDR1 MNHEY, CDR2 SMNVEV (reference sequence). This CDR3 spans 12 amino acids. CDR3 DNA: TGTGCCAGCGTAGCGGTGTGGGACGAGCAGTACTTC. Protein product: CASVAVWDEQYF.

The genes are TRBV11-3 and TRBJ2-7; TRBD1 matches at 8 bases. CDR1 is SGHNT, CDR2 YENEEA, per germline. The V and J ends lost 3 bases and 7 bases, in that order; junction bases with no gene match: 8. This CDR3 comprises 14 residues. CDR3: CASSFRGRRGEQYF. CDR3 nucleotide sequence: TGTGCCAGCAGCTTCAGGGGGCGACGTGGGGAGCAGTACTTC.

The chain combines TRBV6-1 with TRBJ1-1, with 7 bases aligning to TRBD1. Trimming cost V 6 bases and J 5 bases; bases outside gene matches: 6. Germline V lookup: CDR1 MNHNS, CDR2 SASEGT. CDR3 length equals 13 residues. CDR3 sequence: CASRDRFSTEAFF. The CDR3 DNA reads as TGTGCCAGCAGGGACAGGTTTTCGACTGAAGCTTTCTTT.

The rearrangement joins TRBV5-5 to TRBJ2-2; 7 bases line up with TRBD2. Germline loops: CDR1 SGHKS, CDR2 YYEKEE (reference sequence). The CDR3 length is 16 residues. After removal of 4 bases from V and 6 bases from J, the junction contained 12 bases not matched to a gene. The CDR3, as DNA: TGTGCCAGCAGCGACATGTCGGGGGGTGCCCCCGGGGAGCTGTTTTTT. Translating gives CASSDMSGGAPGELFF.

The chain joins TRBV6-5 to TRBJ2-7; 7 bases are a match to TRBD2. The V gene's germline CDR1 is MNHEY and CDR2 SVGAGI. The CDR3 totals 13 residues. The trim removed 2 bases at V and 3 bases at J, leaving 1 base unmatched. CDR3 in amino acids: CASSYGRVYEQYF. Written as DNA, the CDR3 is TGTGCCAGCAGTTACGGGAGGGTCTACGAGCAGTACTTC.

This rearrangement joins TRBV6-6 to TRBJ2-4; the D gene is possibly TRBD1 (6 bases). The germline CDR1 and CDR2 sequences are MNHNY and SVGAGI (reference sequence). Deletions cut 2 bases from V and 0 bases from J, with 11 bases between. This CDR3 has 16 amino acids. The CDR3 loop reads CASSYPGTTAKNIQYF. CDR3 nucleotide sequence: TGTGCCAGCAGTTACCCCGGGACAACAGCCAAAAACATTCAGTACTTC.

The CDR3 coding sequence is TGTGCCAGTTCCCCCTTTCCGGGACCGAACTACGAGCAGTACTTC. Its protein is CASSPFPGPNYEQYF. This chain connects TRBV19 to TRBJ2-7; D is possibly TRBD1 or TRBD2 (5 bases each). Trimming took off 8 bases at V and 3 bases at J, with 20 bases between the two ends. Germline values: CDR1 LNHDA, CDR2 SQIVND (reference sequence). CDR3 size: 15 residues.

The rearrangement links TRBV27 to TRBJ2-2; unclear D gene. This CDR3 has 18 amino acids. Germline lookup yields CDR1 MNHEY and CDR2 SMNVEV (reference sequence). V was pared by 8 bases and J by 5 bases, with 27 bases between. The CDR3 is CASSSQLFGVGLTGELFF. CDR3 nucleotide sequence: TGTGCCAGCTCGTCCCAGCTCTTTGGGGTAGGATTGACCGGGGAGCTGTTTTTT.

CDR3 in amino acids: CASSSLAGAGEQYF. In nucleotides, the CDR3 is TGTGCCAGTAGTTCTCTAGCGGGAGCGGGGGAGCAGTACTTC. The chain recombines TRBV19 with TRBJ2-7; 10 bases fit TRBD2. Germline CDR1 is LNHDA and CDR2 is SQIVND (reference sequence). V dropped 5 bases and J dropped 7; count of bases not matched to a gene: 8. The CDR3 is 14 residues long.

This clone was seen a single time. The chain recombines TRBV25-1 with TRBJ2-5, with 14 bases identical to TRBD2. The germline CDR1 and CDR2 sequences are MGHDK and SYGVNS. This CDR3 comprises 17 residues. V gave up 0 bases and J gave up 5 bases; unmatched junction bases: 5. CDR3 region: CASSEYRGLAGDETQYF. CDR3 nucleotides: TGTGCCAGCAGTGAATATCGGGGACTAGCGGGAGATGAGACCCAGTACTTC.

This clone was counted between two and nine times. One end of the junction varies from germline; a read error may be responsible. CDR3 sequence reads: CASSLREAPRSEQFF. In DNA form, the CDR3 reads TGTGCTAGCAGCTTACGGGAGGCTCCTCGGTCGGAGCAGTTCTTC. The V gene is TRBV7-7, the J gene TRBJ2-1, with TRBD2 matching 7 bases. The germline CDR1 and CDR2 sequences are SSHAT and FNYEAQ (reference sequence). This CDR3 spans 15 amino acids.

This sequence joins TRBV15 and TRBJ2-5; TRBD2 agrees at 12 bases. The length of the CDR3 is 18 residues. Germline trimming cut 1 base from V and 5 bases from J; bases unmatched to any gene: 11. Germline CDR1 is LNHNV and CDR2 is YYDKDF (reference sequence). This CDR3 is CATSRGSGLLAGGETQYF. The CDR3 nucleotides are TGTGCCACCAGCAGAGGGTCAGGACTACTAGCGGGAGGTGAGACCCAGTACTTC.

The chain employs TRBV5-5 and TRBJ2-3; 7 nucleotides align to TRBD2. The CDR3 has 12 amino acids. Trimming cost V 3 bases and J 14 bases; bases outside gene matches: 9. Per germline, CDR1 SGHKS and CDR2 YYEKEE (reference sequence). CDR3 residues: CASSWARGDRYF. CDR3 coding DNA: TGTGCCAGCAGCTGGGCACGGGGGGATAGGTATTTT.

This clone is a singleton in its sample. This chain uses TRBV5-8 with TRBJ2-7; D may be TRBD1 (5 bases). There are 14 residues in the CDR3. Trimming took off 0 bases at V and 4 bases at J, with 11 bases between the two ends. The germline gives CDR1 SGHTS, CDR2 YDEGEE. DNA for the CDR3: TGTGCCAGCAGCTTGGGGGGCCAGGGATACGAGCAGTACTTC. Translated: CASSLGGQGYEQYF.

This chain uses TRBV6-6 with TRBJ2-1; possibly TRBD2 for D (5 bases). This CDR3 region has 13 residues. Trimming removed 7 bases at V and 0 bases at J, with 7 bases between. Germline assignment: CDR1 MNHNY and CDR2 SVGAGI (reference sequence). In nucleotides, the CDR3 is TGTGCCAGCAAAGGGAGCTCCTACAATGAGCAGTTCTTC. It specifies CASKGSSYNEQFF.

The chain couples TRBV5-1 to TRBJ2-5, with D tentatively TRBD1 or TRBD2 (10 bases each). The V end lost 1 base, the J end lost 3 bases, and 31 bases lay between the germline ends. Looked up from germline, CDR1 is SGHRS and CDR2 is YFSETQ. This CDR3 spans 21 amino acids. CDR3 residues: CASSLKLRDRGRLAGEETQYF. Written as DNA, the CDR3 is TGCGCCAGCAGCTTGAAATTGAGAGACAGGGGGCGTCTAGCGGGAGAAGAGACCCAGTACTTC.

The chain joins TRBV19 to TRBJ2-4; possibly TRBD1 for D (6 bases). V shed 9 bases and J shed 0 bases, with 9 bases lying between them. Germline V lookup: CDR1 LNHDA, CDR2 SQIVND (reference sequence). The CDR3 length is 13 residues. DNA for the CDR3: TGTGCCAGCGGACAGCTAGCCAAAAACATTCAGTACTTC. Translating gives CASGQLAKNIQYF.